Here is one T cell receptor (beta chain) with its context. This clonotype was recorded a few times. The specificity of this receptor is unknown. The input lacks base qualities; no much larger clone sits a single base away. From the germline V gene, CDR1 is MNHNS and CDR2 is SASEGT. The V end gives up 6 bases and the J end 4 bases, leaving 7 bases in the junction not matched to a gene. The CDR3 measures 15 amino acids from cysteine to phenylalanine. The CDR3 DNA has 45 bases and is translated from base 1. This entry belongs to a study of vaccination and CD4 T cells after COVID-19 (dated by TCRdb to about 2022). For the wider study: SARS-CoV-2 positivity had been established in the convalescent patients by nasal swab PCR, and mild disease was recorded in some 10 of these patients and severe disease in one. Post-COVID blood samples from convalescent patients were collected a median of roughly 100 days after diagnosis, with a range of 35 to 161 days. Participants received two doses of either the Pfizer-BioNTech BNT162b2 vaccine (n=8) or the Moderna mRNA-1273 vaccine (n=2). The convalescent cohort included six males and four females, with two Hispanic individuals, seven Caucasians, two Asians and one multiracial person. Control cultures used a CEFX viral epitope pool as positive control, an HIV-1 Nef peptide pool as negative control, or no peptide. Post-vaccine blood samples were obtained a median of approximately 70 days after the second vaccine dose, with a range of about 12 to 241 days. Culture stimuli were overlapping spike peptide pools from SARS-CoV-2 and from the common cold coronaviruses HCoV-NL63, HCoV-OC43 and HCoV-229E. In some eleven COVID-19 convalescent patients and a handful of infection-naive healthy vaccine recipients, researchers compared the spike-specific CD4+ TCR repertoire from before mRNA vaccination with the repertoire from after.

Overall study outcomes, separate from this receptor: Only a relatively small number of convalescent patients were included in the study, and early timepoints following natural infection were not analyzed. Of the vaccine-specific clones found in convalescent patients, nearly all (304 of 307) were mono-reactive for SARS-CoV-2 spike instead of being cross-reactive with common cold coronaviruses. Among convalescent patients, a median roughly 90% of the SARS-CoV-2-reactive clones seen after vaccination appeared only after vaccination, which suggests priming specific to the vaccine. Although the median number of SARS-CoV-2-reactive clonotypes went up from more than 20 after infection to 38 after vaccination, the increase was not significant.

The label giving this sample's treatment or condition can be read as: roughly ten-day PBMC culture with coronavirus spike peptide pools or control peptides (ViraFEST assay). To expand antigen-specific T cells with peptide pools and then pick out the expanded clonotypes through TCR sequencing, the study relied on the ViraFEST assay. The convalescent patients' positive SARS-CoV-2 PCR tests were from March to December 2020, which was before the Alpha, Beta and Delta variants emerged in the United States. Each well held 2.1 million or so PBMCs cultured in IMDM containing around 5% human AB serum and 10 IU/ml IL-2, with about 10 ug/ml peptide pools added. Half of the culture medium was replaced with fresh IL-2-containing medium on days 3 and 7. Once the cells had been in culture for about 10 days, the EasySep CD4+ T cell isolation kit was used to isolate CD4+ T cells by negative selection. Ficoll-Paque Plus gradient centrifugation was used to isolate PBMCs from whole blood, and the isolated PBMCs were then either used fresh or cryopreserved at -140C. Each culture condition was generally run in triplicate wells.

Library generation was performed with PCR. TCR sequencing of DNA from cultured CD4+ T cells used the Oncomine TCR Beta short-read assay at the Johns Hopkins FTIC core. The QIAamp micro DNA kit was used to extract genomic DNA from the cultured CD4+ T cells. Oncomine TCR Beta libraries from cultured CD4+ T cells were pooled using unique dual indexes and sequenced on an Illumina iSeq 100. The source study handled its data this way. Non-productive sequences were removed, and CDR3s that did not start with C, did not end with F or W, or were shorter than 7 amino acids were discarded. Antigen-specific clonotypes were identified with the MANAFEST web application by comparing peptide-stimulated wells with reference and other culture wells. To be called positive, a clone needed an FDR below 0.05, an odds ratio above 5, and a productive frequency above 0.1% in at least two of three replicate wells. A clonotype was classed as cross-reactive if the clonotype showed significant expansion both in SARS-CoV-2 spike wells and in at least one common cold coronavirus spike condition. CDR3 homology was assessed with Levenshtein distances (stringdist) and unrooted phylogenetic trees (ape) in R version 3.6.1. The raw public reads went through TCRdb reprocessing: fastp at Q25, MiXCR clone calling, in-frame beta chains kept. A single entry per CDR3 protein holds the most common genes and DNA from its merged rows. The V and J calls and clone size come from TCRdb's table, not from the authors' own analysis. The sample data list about 19,000 distinct CDR3 sequences, and 43% of these were observed just once. The ten largest clones capture just under 3% of the sample.

The sample consisted of CD4+ T cells from blood, cultured in vitro, taken after SARS-CoV-2 vaccination. The rearrangement joined TRBV6-1 to TRBJ2-2; 8 central nucleotides agree with TRBD2. This TCR came from a human donor who had recovered from COVID-19. The CDR3 protein is CASSPAGGATGELFF. In nucleotide form, the sequence is TGTGCCAGCAGCCCCGCGGGGGGCGCCACCGGGGAGCTGTTTTTT.